These T cell receptor beta chains were read from a single sample in a study of a mutant IDH1 vaccine in newly diagnosed glioma. Clones were sequenced by immunoSEQ multiplex PCR, and TCRdb holds only the in-frame ones, with some missing. The profile covers under 35,000 clones, with around 91% appearing a single time and less than 25% taken by the ten largest. Their specific antigens are unknown. The specimen comprised PBMCs, sampled from a glioma patient whose treatment included an IDH1 peptide vaccine. All receptors derive from a young man with glioma. Each CDR3 is given with its conserved first and last residue. The D gene is left open where the match is weak. A row's size may be missing; if present it is once, few, many or a size class.

>TRBJ1-4|TRBV4-2|.|.
TGTGCCAGCAGCCGAAGAGAGGGGACAACTAATGAAAAACTGTTTTTT
CASSRREGTTNEKLFF
>TRBJ1-2|TRBV5-1|.|.
TGCGCCAGCAGCTCTTCAGGGGACTATCTCTATGGCTACACCTTC
CASSSSGDYLYGYTF
>TRBJ1-1|TRBV27|TRBD1|.
TGTGCCAGCAGTTCTCGGGACAGGGGGCGAGAGGCTTTCTTT
CASSSRDRGREAFF
>TRBJ2-4|TRBV28|.|.
TGTGCCAGCAGTCCCCCGGGACAAGCCAAAAACATTCAGTACTTC
CASSPPGQAKNIQYF
>TRBJ1-5|TRBV2|.|.
TGTGCCAGCAGTAAAACGGGGGCTTATCAGCCCCAGCATTTT
CASSKTGAYQPQHF
>TRBJ1-1|TRBV30|TRBD1|.
TGTGCCTGGAGTCCCCTACAGGGGAGGAACACTGAAGCTTTCTTT
CAWSPLQGRNTEAFF
>TRBJ2-1|TRBV11-2|TRBD2|.
TGTGCCAGCAGTCTGGGACTAGCGACCTCCTACAATGAGCAGTTCTTC
CASSLGLATSYNEQFF
>TRBJ1-6|TRBV30|.|.
TGTGCCTGGTTTAGCATACAGAATTGGGCCCTCCACTTT
CAWFSIQNWALHF
>TRBJ1-1|TRBV5-1|.|.
TGCGCCAGCAGCTTGGAACTGAACACTGAAGCTTTCTTT
CASSLELNTEAFF
>TRBJ1-1|TRBV4-1|.|.
TGCGCCAGCAGCCAACAGGAAGGGGACACTGAAGCTTTCTTT
CASSQQEGDTEAFF
>TRBJ1-2|TRBV5-1|TRBD1|.
TGCGCCAGCAGCCCCAGGGGGCGAGGGATTGGCTACACCTTC
CASSPRGRGIGYTF
>TRBJ2-2|TRBV6-5|.|.
TGTGCCAGCAGTTACCTGGGGACGGGAGCCGGGGAGCTGTTTTTT
CASSYLGTGAGELFF
>TRBJ2-5|TRBV7-9|TRBD2|.
TGTGCCAGCAAAAAAGGGTCTAGCGGAGGGGAGACCCAGTACTTC
CASKKGSSGGETQYF
>TRBJ2-5|TRBV30|.|.
TGTGCCTGGAGTTCTGGGGGAGCGGAGACCCAGTACTTC
CAWSSGGAETQYF
>TRBJ2-1|TRBV6-1|.|.
TGTGCCAGTCGGATCGGCCCAAGCTCCTACAATGAGCAGTTCTTC
CASRIGPSSYNEQFF
>TRBJ1-2|TRBV6-5|TRBD1|.
TGTGCCAGCAGTCGACAGGGATATGGCTACACCTTC
CASSRQGYGYTF
>TRBJ1-5|TRBV7-2|.|.
TGTGCCAGCAGCTTAGAGTTTAGCAATCAGCCCCAGCATTTT
CASSLEFSNQPQHF
>TRBJ1-5|TRBV6-5|.|.
TGTGCCAGCAGTGGCAGCAATCAGCCCCAGCATTTT
CASSGSNQPQHF
>TRBJ1-5|TRBV7-2|TRBD1|.
TGTGCCAGCAGCCCCCAGGGGACAGGGGGCGGTCAGCCCCAGCATTTT
CASSPQGTGGGQPQHF
>TRBJ1-2|TRBV29-1|TRBD1|.
TGCAGCCTCGGGACAGACTATGGCTACACCTTC
CSLGTDYGYTF
>TRBJ1-1|TRBV19|TRBD1|.
TGTGCCAGTAGTATGGGGACAGGGGCTAGGATCACTGAAGCTTTCTTT
CASSMGTGARITEAFF
>TRBJ1-6|TRBV5-1|.|once
TGCGCCAGCAGCTTGGAGGGTCCCCCCAGCTCCTATAATTCACCCCTCCACTTT
CASSLEGPPSSYNSPLHF
>TRBJ2-7|TRBV7-9|TRBD1|.
TGTGCCAGCAGCTTTAGGGGACAGGGACCCTACGAGCAGTACTTC
CASSFRGQGPYEQYF
>TRBJ1-2|TRBV4-3|.|.
TGCGCCAGCAGCCAAGATCTTGGGCATACTGGCTATGGCTACACCTTC
CASSQDLGHTGYGYTF
>TRBJ1-1|TRBV4-1|.|.
TGCGCCAGCAGCCAAGAGGCGGCCAGGGAAGCTTTCTTT
CASSQEAAREAFF
>TRBJ2-2|TRBV13|TRBD2|.
TGTGCCAGCAGCTTCCCTCGGACTAGCGGGAACACCGGGGAGCTGTTTTTT
CASSFPRTSGNTGELFF
>TRBJ1-2|TRBV4-2|TRBD1|.
TGTGCCAGCAGCCAAGCTGCAGGGGGCAACTATGGCTACACCTTC
CASSQAAGGNYGYTF
>TRBJ2-2|TRBV30|.|.
TGTGCCTGGAGCCTCCGATACGACACCGGGGAGCTGTTTTTT
CAWSLRYDTGELFF
>TRBJ1-1|TRBV30|.|.
TGTGCCTGGCAGGGGCGGAAGGGCACTGAAGCTTTCTTT
CAWQGRKGTEAFF
>TRBJ2-1|TRBV6-6|TRBD2|once
TGTGCCAGCAGCTCACGCAGGGCTAGCGGCTACAATGAGCAGTTCTTC
CASSSRRASGYNEQFF
>TRBJ1-4|TRBV6-5|.|.
TGTGCCAGCAGTCGGACGCCATATAATGAAAAACTGTTTTTT
CASSRTPYNEKLFF
>TRBJ1-2|TRBV4-2|TRBD1|.
TGTGCCAGCAGCCAGGAACCGGGACAGGGGGCTTCTAACTATGGCTACACCTTC
CASSQEPGQGASNYGYTF
>TRBJ1-4|TRBV28|.|.
TGTGCCAGCAGTACACAGGGAGGCAGGTCTGAAAAACTGTTTTTT
CASSTQGGRSEKLFF
>TRBJ2-1|TRBV4-1|.|.
TGCGCCAGCAGCCGACTGGCGACCTACAATGAGCAGTTCTTC
CASSRLATYNEQFF
>TRBJ2-1|TRBV19|.|.
TGTGCCAGTAGTATTAAGGTCGGGGAGCAGTTCTTC
CASSIKVGEQFF
>TRBJ2-7|TRBV28|TRBD2|.
TGTGCCAGCAAAAGGCTAGCGGGATCCTACGAGCAGTACTTC
CASKRLAGSYEQYF